This T cell receptor (beta chain) was recorded in a study of blood T cell repertoires in COVID-19 (dated by TCRdb to the early 2020s). The study in broad terms: The collaborator samples originated in the United States, Italy and Spain and spanned the acute and convalescent phases of COVID-19. The material from the prospective study consisted of cDNA or gDNA derived from T cells, B-cell-depleted T cells, or PBMCs. Subjects who had been exposed to COVID-19, were actively infected with it, or had recovered from it provided the deeply sampled blood TCRbeta repertoires that made up the dataset. The repertoires were released in a freely available public database intended as a resource for research on the immune response to SARS-CoV-2. Samples were obtained from the ongoing ImmuneRACE study (first 160 participants) and from over 1,000 subjects provided by 6 global collaborators. Sample metadata almost always included a de-identified subject ID, COVID-19 status, age in years and sex. Where available, HLA class I and class II types were obtained from metadata supplied by the sample provider rather than from assay-based typing.

After removal of 4 bases from V and 6 bases from J, the junction retains 2 bases not matched to a gene. The CDR3, from cysteine to phenylalanine, totals 14 residues. The DNA shown is the 42-base CDR3, in frame from base 1. Reading the germline V gene gives CDR1 SNHLY and CDR2 FYNNEI. TCRbeta CDR3 regions were amplified from genomic DNA using the immunoSEQ Assay, a bias-controlled multiplex PCR. The authors processed their data as follows. The number of nucleated cells in each sample was estimated from the amplification of reference gene primers within the assay. Sequence reads were collapsed and filtered to measure the absolute abundance of every unique TCRbeta CDR3 rearrangement. For each sample, productive Simpson clonality was calculated by taking the square root of Simpson's diversity index across productive rearrangements. TCRdb re-hosts the immuneACCESS table, in-frame sequences only. Its copies lack some clones; in the studies checked, an unresolved V gene accounts for under half of them, and the cause for the rest is not known. V, J and clone size were drawn from that table, and D and trimming were deduced from the DNA. The sample records approximately 270,000 clones, approximately 83% of which are singletons. The leading ten clones occupy approximately 1.9% of the sample.

Comments on this clone: The clone's antigen remains unknown. No base quality information exists; no much larger clone differs at one position.

The study at large found these results: How much clinical and demographic metadata was included differed by source and by participant, and the metadata was provided uncurated.

Participants in the prospective study were enrolled through a virtual design, were aged roughly 18 to 100 years, and lived in approximately 25 United States geographic areas. In the prospective study, participants were assigned to cohorts based on the clinical history participants reported in a screening survey and a study questionnaire. Recovered participants in ImmuneRACE Cohort 3 were defined by two consecutive negative NP/OP PCR tests, clearance by a healthcare professional, or resolution of symptoms. In the prospective study, whole blood, serum and a nasopharyngeal or oropharyngeal swab were collected from each participant by mobile phlebotomists. Participants in the prospective study had the option to provide additional blood draws and questionnaires over a 2-month period. Prospective study blood samples were shipped either frozen or at room temperature before DNA extraction.

This chain joins TRBV2 to TRBJ2-2, with 10 middle bases fitting TRBD1. The sequence was obtained from a woman aged 50 to 60 who had recovered from COVID-19. Sequenced input: PBMCs or T cells enriched from blood (not recorded which). DNA sequence: TGTGCCAGCAGTGCGGGACAGGGGTCCGGGGAGCTGTTTTTT. Its translation reads: CASSAGQGSGELFF.